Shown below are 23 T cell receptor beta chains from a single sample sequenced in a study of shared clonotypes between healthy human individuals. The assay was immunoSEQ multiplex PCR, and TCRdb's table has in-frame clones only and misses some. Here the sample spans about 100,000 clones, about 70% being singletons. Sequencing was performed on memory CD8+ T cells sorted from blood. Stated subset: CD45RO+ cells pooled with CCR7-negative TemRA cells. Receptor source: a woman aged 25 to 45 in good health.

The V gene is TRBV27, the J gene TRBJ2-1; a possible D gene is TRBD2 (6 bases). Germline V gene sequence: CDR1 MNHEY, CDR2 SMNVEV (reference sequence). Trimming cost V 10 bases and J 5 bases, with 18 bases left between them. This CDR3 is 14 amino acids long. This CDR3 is CATQRGLADNEQFF. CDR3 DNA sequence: TGTGCCACCCAAAGGGGTTTAGCGGACAATGAGCAGTTCTTC.

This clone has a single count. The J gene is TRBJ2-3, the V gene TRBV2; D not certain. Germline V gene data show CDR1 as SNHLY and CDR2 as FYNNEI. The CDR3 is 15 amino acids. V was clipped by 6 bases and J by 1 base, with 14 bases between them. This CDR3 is CASRDRTARTDTQYF. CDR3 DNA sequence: TGTGCCAGCAGGGATAGGACGGCCCGCACAGATACGCAGTATTTT.

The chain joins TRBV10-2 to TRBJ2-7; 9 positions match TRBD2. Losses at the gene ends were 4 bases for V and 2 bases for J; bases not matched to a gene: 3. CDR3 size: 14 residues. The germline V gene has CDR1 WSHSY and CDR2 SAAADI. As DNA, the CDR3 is TGCGCCAGCAGTGGGCTAGCGGGGCCCTACGAGCAGTACTTC. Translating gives CASSGLAGPYEQYF.

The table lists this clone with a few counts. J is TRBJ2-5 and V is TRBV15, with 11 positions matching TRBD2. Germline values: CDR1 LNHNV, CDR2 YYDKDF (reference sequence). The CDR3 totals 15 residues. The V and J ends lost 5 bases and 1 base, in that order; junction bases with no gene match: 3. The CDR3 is CATSPGTSGQETQYF. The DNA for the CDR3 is TGTGCCACCAGCCCCGGGACTAGCGGCCAAGAGACCCAGTACTTC.

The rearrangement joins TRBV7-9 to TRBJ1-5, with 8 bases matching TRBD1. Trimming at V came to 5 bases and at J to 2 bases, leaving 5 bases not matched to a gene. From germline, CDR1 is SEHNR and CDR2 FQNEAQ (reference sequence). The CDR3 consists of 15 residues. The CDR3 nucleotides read TGTGCCAGCAGCGCAGTGGGACAGGGCAATCAGCCCCAGCATTTT. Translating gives CASSAVGQGNQPQHF.

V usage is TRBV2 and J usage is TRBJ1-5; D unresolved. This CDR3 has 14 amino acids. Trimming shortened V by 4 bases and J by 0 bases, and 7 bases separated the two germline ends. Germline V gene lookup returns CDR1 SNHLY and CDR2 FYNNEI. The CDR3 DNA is TGTGCCAGCAGTGGCGCACCTAGCAATCAGCCCCAGCATTTT. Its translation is CASSGAPSNQPQHF.

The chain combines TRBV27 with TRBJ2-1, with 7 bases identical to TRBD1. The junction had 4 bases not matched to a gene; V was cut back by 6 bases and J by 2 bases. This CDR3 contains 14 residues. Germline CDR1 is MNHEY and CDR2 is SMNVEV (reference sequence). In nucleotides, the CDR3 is TGTGCCAGCAGCCAACAGGGGCCCTACAATGAGCAGTTCTTC. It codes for CASSQQGPYNEQFF.

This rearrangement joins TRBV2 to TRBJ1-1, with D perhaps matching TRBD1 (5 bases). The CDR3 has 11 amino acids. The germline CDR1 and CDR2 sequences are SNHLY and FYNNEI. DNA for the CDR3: TGTGTTAGTATGCCGGGACCTGAAGCTTTCTTT. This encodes CVSMPGPEAFF.

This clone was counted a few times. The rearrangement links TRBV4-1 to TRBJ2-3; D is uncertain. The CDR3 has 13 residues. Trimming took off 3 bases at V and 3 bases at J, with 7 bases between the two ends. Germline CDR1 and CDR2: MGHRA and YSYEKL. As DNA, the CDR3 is TGCGCCAGCAGCCATATAAAAACAGATACGCAGTATTTT. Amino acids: CASSHIKTDTQYF.

CDR3 in amino acids: CASSEEASPYNEQFF. CDR3 coding DNA: TGTGCCAGCAGTGAAGAAGCTAGCCCTTACAATGAGCAGTTCTTC. The chain is built from TRBV6-1 and TRBJ2-1, with D perhaps matching TRBD2 (5 bases). Per germline, CDR1 MNHNS and CDR2 SASEGT. Trimming removed 1 base from V and 4 bases from J, with 11 bases in between. This CDR3 contains 15 residues.

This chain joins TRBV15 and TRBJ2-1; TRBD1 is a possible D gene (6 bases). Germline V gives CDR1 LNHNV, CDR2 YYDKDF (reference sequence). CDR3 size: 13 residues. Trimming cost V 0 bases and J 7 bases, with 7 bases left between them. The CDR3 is CATSRDRGNEQFF. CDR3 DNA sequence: TGTGCCACCAGCAGAGATAGGGGGAATGAGCAGTTCTTC.

The CDR3 sequence is CASNEAGASYEQYF. As DNA, the CDR3 is TGTGCCAGCAATGAAGCGGGGGCCTCCTACGAGCAGTACTTC. This sequence joins TRBV9 and TRBJ2-7, with 8 nucleotides matching TRBD2. This CDR3 comprises 14 residues. Germline CDR1 is SGDLS and CDR2 is YYNGEE. Trimming removed 6 bases from V and 0 bases from J; junction bases left unmatched: 5.

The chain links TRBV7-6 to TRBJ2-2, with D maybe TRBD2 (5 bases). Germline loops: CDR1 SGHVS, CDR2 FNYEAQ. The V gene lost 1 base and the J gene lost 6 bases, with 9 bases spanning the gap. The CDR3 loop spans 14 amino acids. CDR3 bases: TGTGCCAGCAGCTTAGGCCTAGCTGCCGGGGAGCTGTTTTTT. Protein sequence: CASSLGLAAGELFF.

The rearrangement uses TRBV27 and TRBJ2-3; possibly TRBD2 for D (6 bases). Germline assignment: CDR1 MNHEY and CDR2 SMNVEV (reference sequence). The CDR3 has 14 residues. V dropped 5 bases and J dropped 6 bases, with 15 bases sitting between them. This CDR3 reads CASSRGLDWDTQYF. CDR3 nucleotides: TGTGCCAGCAGTCGGGGACTGGATTGGGATACGCAGTATTTT.

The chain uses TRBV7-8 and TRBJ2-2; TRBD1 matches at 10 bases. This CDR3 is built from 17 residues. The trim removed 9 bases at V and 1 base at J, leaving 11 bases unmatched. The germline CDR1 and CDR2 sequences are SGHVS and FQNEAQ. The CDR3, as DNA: TGTGCCAGTAGACCAGGACAGGGGGTTATGAACACCGGGGAGCTGTTTTTT. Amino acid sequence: CASRPGQGVMNTGELFF.

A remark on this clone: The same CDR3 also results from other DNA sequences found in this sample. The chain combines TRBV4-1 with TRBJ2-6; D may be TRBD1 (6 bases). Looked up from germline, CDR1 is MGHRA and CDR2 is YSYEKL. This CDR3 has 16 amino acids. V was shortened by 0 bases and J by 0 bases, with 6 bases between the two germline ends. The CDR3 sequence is CASSQDRGSGANVLTF. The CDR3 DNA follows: TGCGCCAGCAGCCAAGACAGGGGCTCTGGGGCCAACGTCCTGACTTTC.

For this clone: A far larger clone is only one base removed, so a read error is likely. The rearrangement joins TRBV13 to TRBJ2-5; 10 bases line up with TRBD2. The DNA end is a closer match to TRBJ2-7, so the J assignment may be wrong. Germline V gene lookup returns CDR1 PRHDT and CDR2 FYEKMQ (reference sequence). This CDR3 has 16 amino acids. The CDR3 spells CASSQGLAVSSYEQYF. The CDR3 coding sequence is TGCGCCAGCAGCCAAGGACTAGCGGTTTCATCCTACGAGCAGTACTTC.

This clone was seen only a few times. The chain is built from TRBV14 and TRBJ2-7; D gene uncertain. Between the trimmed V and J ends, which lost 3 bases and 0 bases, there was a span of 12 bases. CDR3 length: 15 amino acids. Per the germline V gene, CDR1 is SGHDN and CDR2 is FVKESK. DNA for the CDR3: TGTGCCAGCAGCCAGGAAGAGGCGGCCTCCTACGAGCAGTACTTC. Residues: CASSQEEAASYEQYF.

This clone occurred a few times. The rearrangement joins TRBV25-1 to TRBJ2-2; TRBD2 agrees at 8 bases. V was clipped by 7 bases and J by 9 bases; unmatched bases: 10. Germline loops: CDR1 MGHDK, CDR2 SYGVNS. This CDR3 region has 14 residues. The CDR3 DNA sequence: TGTGCCAGCATTGAGACGGGAGGGCCCAGGGAGCTGTTTTTT. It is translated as CASIETGGPRELFF.

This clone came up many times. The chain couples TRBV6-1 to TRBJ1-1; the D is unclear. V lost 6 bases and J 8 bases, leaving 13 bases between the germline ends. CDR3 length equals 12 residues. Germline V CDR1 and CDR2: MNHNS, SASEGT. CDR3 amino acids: CASRTLGGEAFF. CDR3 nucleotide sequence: TGTGCCAGCAGGACCCTCGGAGGAGAAGCTTTCTTT.

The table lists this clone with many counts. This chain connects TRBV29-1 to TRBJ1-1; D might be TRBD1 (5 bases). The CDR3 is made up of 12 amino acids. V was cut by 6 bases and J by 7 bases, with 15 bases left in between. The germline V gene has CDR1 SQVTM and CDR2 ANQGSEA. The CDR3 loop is CSVGDSVLEAFF. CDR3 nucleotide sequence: TGCAGCGTCGGAGACAGCGTCCTTGAAGCTTTCTTT.

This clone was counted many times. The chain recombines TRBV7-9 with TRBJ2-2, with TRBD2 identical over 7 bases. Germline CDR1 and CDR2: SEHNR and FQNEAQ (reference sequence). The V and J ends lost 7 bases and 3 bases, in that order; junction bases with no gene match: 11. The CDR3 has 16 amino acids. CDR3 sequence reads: CASKPKGLGDTGELFF. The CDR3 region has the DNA TGTGCCAGCAAGCCGAAAGGACTAGGCGACACCGGGGAGCTGTTTTTT.

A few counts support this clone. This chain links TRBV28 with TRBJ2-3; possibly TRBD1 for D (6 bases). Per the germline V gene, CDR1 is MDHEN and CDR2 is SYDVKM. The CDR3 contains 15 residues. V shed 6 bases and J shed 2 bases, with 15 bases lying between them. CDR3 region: CASSEGTRPTDTQYF. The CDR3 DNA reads TGTGCCAGCAGCGAGGGGACACGACCCACAGATACGCAGTATTTT.